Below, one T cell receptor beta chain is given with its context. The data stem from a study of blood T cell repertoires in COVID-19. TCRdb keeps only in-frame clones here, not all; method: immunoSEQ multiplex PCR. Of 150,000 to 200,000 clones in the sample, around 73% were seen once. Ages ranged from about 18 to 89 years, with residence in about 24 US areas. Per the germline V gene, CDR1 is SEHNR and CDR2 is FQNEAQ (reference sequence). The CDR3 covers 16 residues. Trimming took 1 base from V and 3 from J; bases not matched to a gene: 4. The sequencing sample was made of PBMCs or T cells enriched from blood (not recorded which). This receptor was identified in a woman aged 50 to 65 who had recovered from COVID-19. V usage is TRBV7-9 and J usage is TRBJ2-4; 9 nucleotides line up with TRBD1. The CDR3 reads CASSLGDREDKNIQYF. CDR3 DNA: TGTGCCAGCAGCTTAGGGGACAGGGAGGACAAAAACATTCAGTACTTC.